This T cell receptor (beta chain) originates from a study of T cells after yellow fever vaccination. In this sample, this clonotype turned up a few times. Antigen specificity is unknown. The CDR3 is made up of 16 amino acids. Trimming took off 2 bases at V and 0 bases at J, with 13 bases between the two ends. CDR1 and CDR2 (germline): SGDLS, YYNGEE. The 5'RACE template-switching step produced TCR cDNA and added a universal primer site and UMIs. TCRdb fed the 5' RACE reads into MiXCR, producing one record per CDR3 protein. This sample has around 350,000 distinct CDR3 sequences, with about 6% found just once. General study findings and limits: It was a weaker secondary response, yet one that peaked faster, at day 5 versus 15. Detected again after the booster were most primary-vaccination clones, at 96% CD4 and 70% to 90% CD8.

The V call is TRBV9, the J call TRBJ2-3, with D perhaps TRBD1 or TRBD2 (5 bases each). The source of this sequence is a man aged 25-45 years who received the YFV17D yellow fever vaccine. The sequenced sample was PBMCs, obtained 5 days after the yellow fever booster vaccination. CDR3 coding DNA: TGTGCCAGCAGCGTCCCGCCTGGGGGTAGCACAGATACGCAGTATTTT. It specifies CASSVPPGGSTDTQYF.